This TCR beta chain was retrieved from a study of identical twins (dated by TCRdb to the mid-2010s). The study in broad terms: TCR alpha and beta repertoires from monozygotic twins, unrelated adults of various ages and cord blood were deep-sequenced to test whether fetal clonotypes persist. To rule out contamination, replicate twin experiments were performed at different times with different library preparation protocols. Overall results and qualifications from the work: A weaker excess of twin sharing was found in beta out-of-frame sequences because the signal-to-noise ratio was lowered by fewer shared sequences. Out-of-frame TCR alpha sequences shared between twins showed an excess of low generation-probability sequences compared with coincidental sharing between unrelated individuals. Invariant T cells such as MAIT and iNKT could partly confound zero-insertion analyses, though diverse VJ usage argued against this for most clonotypes. Conclusions relied on cross-sectional statistical analysis, since the same donors could not be followed over many years. Abundant cord blood beta clonotypes carried fewer insertions; young adult naive repertoires showed a weaker similar trend, while memory repertoires showed none. In monozygotic twins, out-of-frame TCR alpha sharing was systematically underestimated by recombination models, although the models agreed with sharing between unrelated individuals.

About this clonotype: Its antigen remains undetermined. A read error may be the cause here, since a much bigger clone is one base away.

Here V drops 1 base and J drops 3 bases, and the junction holds 8 bases not matched to any gene. The CDR3 runs 16 amino acids, cysteine and phenylalanine included. Only the CDR3 DNA is retained, 48 bases long and in frame from the first base. Reading the germline V gene gives CDR1 LGHNA and CDR2 YSLEER. Receptor libraries were prepared by 5' RACE. These reads were obtained on an Illumina HiSeq 2000. Template switching introduced a universal primer binding site; the final cDNA contained a unique molecular identifier, enabling accurate counting of TCR cDNA molecules. Specific primers in the conserved constant-segment region were used to synthesize first-strand cDNA for the TCR alpha and beta chains. Each cDNA library was double barcoded, with a SMART-Mk sample barcode plus Illumina barcodes, to control for contamination. TruSeq adapter sequences and Illumina sample barcodes were added in two successive PCR steps. The Illumina HiSeq platform was used with custom primers to sequence TCR alpha and beta cDNA libraries. The paper's processing steps were these. Unique molecular identifiers were extracted from raw reads with MiGEC, and CDR3 positions were determined with MiXCR. Recombination models were inferred per individual with the repgenHMM and IGoR tools using an EM algorithm. The analysis of shared clonotypes was done with the tcR package in R, with sharing normalized by the product of cloneset sizes. To study raw recombination without the effects of thymic and clonal selection, out-of-frame nonproductive sequences were analyzed. The public reads were quality trimmed at Q25 with fastp and then assembled into clones with MiXCR by TCRdb, keeping productive beta chains. Rows matching on CDR3 protein sequence are summarized as one entry with the most common DNA and genes. In this record, the V and J calls reflect TCRdb's handling and not the investigators' own analysis. This sample lists about 720,000 distinct CDR3 sequences; 8.6% were detected once. The ten largest account for 0.8% to 1% of the sample.

Every donor was a healthy Caucasian. The twin cohort consisted of three pairs of female monozygotic twins, all aged roughly 18 to 30 years. The RNA used for TCR libraries was isolated from peripheral blood mononuclear cells. The same sample was also used in a study of yellow fever vaccine responses in identical twins. Drawing on the second study: The authors reported that the T cell response to vaccination in identical twins appeared partly convergent and partly personalized. In identical twins, the study followed T cell clones that responded to the vaccine with precision.

This clonotype originated in a woman under 30 in good health. Sequenced material: PBMCs. The chain joins TRBV4-3 to TRBJ2-7; 8 bases in the junction line up with TRBD2. The DNA reads TGCGCCAGCAGCCAAGTGATAGGGACTAGGCTCTACGAGCAGTACTTC. This encodes CASSQVIGTRLYEQYF.